Each of the 15 T cell receptor beta chains below was sequenced from the same sample in a study of shared clonotypes between healthy human individuals. The data were produced by immunoSEQ multiplex PCR, yet TCRdb's version contains in-frame clones alone and is incomplete. This table holds about 2.4 million clones, roughly 93% found once. Source material: naive CD4+ T cells from PBMCs. This sample's subset: CD45RA+ positively selected. Source of these receptors: a man between 18 and 29 years old in good health. Some clones in this sample may be carry-over from other donors' samples.

This clone was detected once. This chain joins TRBV11-2 and TRBJ2-5, with D possibly matching TRBD1 (6 bases). Trimming removed 5 bases at V and 3 bases at J, with 16 bases between. This CDR3 region has 15 residues. Germline V gene sequence: CDR1 SGHAT, CDR2 FQNNGV. The CDR3 loop is CASSLNSGQKETQYF. The DNA for the CDR3 is TGTGCCAGCAGCCTTAACTCAGGACAGAAAGAGACCCAGTACTTC. Filled out from reference TRBV11-2 and TRBJ2-5, the complete variable domain reads EAGVAQSPRYKIIEKRQSVAFWCNPISGHATLYWYQQILGQGPKLLIQFQNNGVVDDSQLPKDRFSAERLKGVDSTLKIQPAKLEDSAVYLCASSLNSGQKETQYFGPGTRLLVL.

The chain is built from TRBV27 and TRBJ2-3; D tentatively fits TRBD1 or TRBD2 (6 bases each). This CDR3 spans 15 amino acids. Looked up from germline, CDR1 is MNHEY and CDR2 is SMNVEV (reference sequence). V lost 6 bases to trimming and J lost 3 bases, with 16 bases between them. The CDR3, as DNA: TGTGCCAGCAGGGACCGGGGGCAGGGGACAGATACGCAGTATTTT. Translating it yields CASRDRGQGTDTQYF.

In its sample, this clone was seen a few times. The chain couples TRBV18 to TRBJ1-5, with D possibly matching TRBD1 (5 bases). Germline-derived CDR1 and CDR2 are KGHSH and LQKENI. The CDR3 extends over 15 amino acids. Deletions cut 3 bases from V and 4 bases from J, with 13 bases between. DNA for the CDR3: TGTGCCAGCTCACCTGTGGGGCAGGGAAATCAGCCCCAGCATTTT. Translation: CASSPVGQGNQPQHF. The full variable domain, completed using reference TRBV18 and TRBJ1-5, is NAGVMQNPRHLVRRRGQEARLRCSPMKGHSHVYWYRQLPEEGLKFMVYLQKENIIDESGMPKERFSAEFPKEGPSILRIQQVVRGDSAAYFCASSPVGQGNQPQHFGDGTRLSIL.

The chain employs TRBV28 and TRBJ1-5; tentative D call: TRBD1 (6 bases). Looked up from germline, CDR1 is MDHEN and CDR2 is SYDVKM. The CDR3 extends over 15 amino acids. Trimming took 1 base from V and 6 from J, leaving 13 bases between them. The CDR3, as DNA: TGTGCCAGCAGTTTATTGGGGGCCGCGGGTCAGCCCCAGCATTTT. Its translation is CASSLLGAAGQPQHF.

The CDR3 DNA reads as TGTGCCAGCAGCTTGGTCGTAGCCTTAAACTACAATGAGCAGTTCTTC. The encoded protein is CASSLVVALNYNEQFF. The J gene is TRBJ2-1, the V gene TRBV7-8; D gene uncertain. This CDR3 region has 16 residues. Germline V gene sequence: CDR1 SGHVS, CDR2 FQNEAQ. Between the trimmed V and J ends, which lost 3 bases and 3 bases, there was a span of 15 bases.

The chain links TRBV30 to TRBJ2-7; D call uncertain. CDR1 is GTSNPN, CDR2 SVGIG, per germline (reference sequence). The CDR3 spans 13 residues. Between the trimmed V and J ends, which lost 4 bases and 2 bases, there was a span of 12 bases. The CDR3 sequence: CAWTRRIPYEQYF. The DNA of the CDR3 is TGTGCCTGGACCCGACGGATTCCCTACGAGCAGTACTTC.

This clone was observed a single time. V is TRBV18 and J is TRBJ2-1, with D tentatively TRBD2 (6 bases). CDR1 is KGHSH and CDR2 is LQKENI in the germline V gene. CDR3 length: 17 amino acids. V was cut by 3 bases and J by 0 bases, with 15 bases left in between. The CDR3 region has the DNA TGTGCCAGCTCACCTCCTGGGACTGGGTACTCCTACAATGAGCAGTTCTTC. This encodes CASSPPGTGYSYNEQFF. Looking up the rest from reference TRBV18 and TRBJ2-1 gives the full variable domain: NAGVMQNPRHLVRRRGQEARLRCSPMKGHSHVYWYRQLPEEGLKFMVYLQKENIIDESGMPKERFSAEFPKEGPSILRIQQVVRGDSAAYFCASSPPGTGYSYNEQFFGPGTRLTVL.

The chain combines TRBV6-6 with TRBJ1-3; D is ambiguous. The CDR3 runs to 15 residues. The ends were cut back, 5 bases at V and 2 bases at J, with 13 bases in the middle. CDR1 MNHNY and CDR2 SVGAGI come from the germline V gene (reference sequence). The chain's CDR3 is CASSLTRRTGNTIYF. The CDR3 region has the DNA TGTGCCAGCAGTCTAACGCGACGTACTGGAAACACCATATATTTT.

The chain joins TRBV5-1 to TRBJ1-4, with no clear D. The V and J ends lost 4 bases and 0 bases respectively, with 10 bases between them. CDR3 length: 15 residues. The germline V gene encodes CDR1 SGHRS and CDR2 YFSETQ. CDR3 coding DNA: TGCGCCAGCAGCCGGGTCCGGGCAACTAATGAAAAACTGTTTTTT. Amino acid sequence: CASSRVRATNEKLFF.

The chain links TRBV28 to TRBJ2-7; D ambiguous. CDR3 length: 13 residues. V dropped 6 bases and J dropped 2 bases, with 11 bases sitting between them. Germline V gene data show CDR1 as MDHEN and CDR2 as SYDVKM. CDR3 loop: CASRTEVPYEQYF. The CDR3, as DNA: TGTGCCAGCAGAACAGAAGTTCCCTACGAGCAGTACTTC.

The V gene is TRBV25-1, the J gene TRBJ2-2; D is unresolved. The V end was cut by 7 bases, the J end by 3 bases, with 9 bases between. From germline, CDR1 is MGHDK and CDR2 SYGVNS. The CDR3 is 13 residues long. The CDR3 sequence: CASNLQDTGELFF. The CDR3 DNA reads as TGTGCCAGCAATCTGCAAGACACCGGGGAGCTGTTTTTT.

The chain carries TRBV10-2 and TRBJ2-7; 10 nucleotides line up with TRBD1. Germline V gene data show CDR1 as WSHSY and CDR2 as SAAADI. Trimming at V came to 6 bases and at J to 4 bases, leaving 3 bases not matched to a gene. There are 13 residues in the CDR3. This CDR3 reads CASRPGQGYEQYF. CDR3 coding DNA: TGCGCCAGCAGGCCGGGACAGGGGTACGAGCAGTACTTC.

The chain has TRBV7-8 and TRBJ2-7; D uncertain. Germline values: CDR1 SGHVS, CDR2 FQNEAQ. V gave up 1 base and J gave up 6 bases, with 22 bases separating them. The CDR3 has 17 residues. The CDR3 here is CASSLVSAKPPIGEQYF. The CDR3 DNA is TGTGCCAGCAGCTTAGTATCGGCCAAACCCCCCATCGGCGAGCAGTACTTC. The full variable domain, its missing parts supplied by reference TRBV7-8 and TRBJ2-7, is GAGVSQSPRYKVAKRGQDVALRCDPISGHVSLFWYQQALGQGPEFLTYFQNEAQLDKSGLPSDRFFAERPEGSVSTLKIQRTQQEDSAVYLCASSLVSAKPPIGEQYFGPGTRLTVT.

CDR3 in amino acids: CATSRGTGGARGMGETQYF. The CDR3 coding sequence is TGTGCCACCAGCAGAGGGACAGGGGGTGCCCGAGGGATGGGCGAGACCCAGTACTTC. The chain recombines TRBV15 with TRBJ2-5; 10 nucleotides match TRBD1. This CDR3 contains 19 residues. Germline V gene data show CDR1 as LNHNV and CDR2 as YYDKDF (reference sequence). V lost 1 base, J lost 5 bases, and 16 bases stayed unmatched. The entire variable domain, with the rest obtained from reference TRBV15 and TRBJ2-5, is as follows: DAMVIQNPRYQVTQFGKPVTLSCSQTLNHNVMYWYQQKSSQAPKLLFHYYDKDFNNEADTPDNFQSRRPNTSFCFLDIRSPGLGDTAMYLCATSRGTGGARGMGETQYFGPGTRLLVL.

The J gene is TRBJ1-2, the V gene TRBV6-5; 8 bases are a match to TRBD1. Germline V gene data show CDR1 as MNHEY and CDR2 as SVGAGI. This CDR3 contains 13 residues. The J segment lost 7 bases and the V segment lost 6 bases, leaving 7 bases of the junction unmatched. For the CDR3, the DNA is TGTGCCAGCAGCCTGGACAGGGCTTTTGGCTACACCTTC. It yields the protein CASSLDRAFGYTF.